In its sample, the clone carrying this T cell receptor beta chain was seen a few times. Authors' analysis steps: It was from reference gene primer amplification that nucleated cell counts were estimated. Some clones are missing from TCRdb's copy, which holds only in-frame ones; the method was immunoSEQ multiplex PCR. V, J and clone size reflect that table, while D and trimming were determined from the DNA. The sample has about 140,000 clones; 84% are singletons. The record originates from a study of blood T cell repertoires in COVID-19. Study-level background: Sites across the United States, Italy and Spain contributed samples from acute and convalescent COVID-19. The analysed material was cDNA or gDNA that came from T cells, B-cell-depleted T cells, or PBMCs.

CDR3 length: 16 residues. V dropped 1 base and J dropped 5; count of bases not matched to a gene: 10. Germline assignment: CDR1 SEHNR and CDR2 FQNEAQ (reference sequence). This sequence originates from a man between 60 and 75 years old with active or convalescent COVID-19. The sequenced sample consisted of peripheral blood. The chain employs TRBV7-9 and TRBJ1-2, with 7 bases identical to TRBD1. CDR3 sequence reads: CASSLVQGVFYYGYTF. The DNA of the CDR3 is TGTGCCAGCAGCTTAGTGCAGGGGGTTTTTTATTATGGCTACACCTTC.